This section outlines one T cell receptor (beta chain) sequence together with its context. Participants were aged roughly 18 to 90 years from about two dozen US areas. This record comes from a study of blood T cell repertoires in COVID-19. V lost 0 bases to trimming and J lost 3 bases; unmatched junction nucleotides: 4. The CDR3 spans 15 residues. Germline CDR1 MNHEY, CDR2 SVGAGI. Methods used by the authors: Amplification from reference gene primers served as the basis for estimated nucleated cell counts. Using immunoSEQ multiplex PCR, the repertoire was profiled, and TCRdb retains in-frame clones only, with some absent. V and J calls and clone size are as listed in that table; D and trimming were resolved from the DNA. The sample shows over 350,000 clones, around nine tenths of them seen only once.

The chain combines TRBV6-5 with TRBJ2-7, with 8 nucleotides matching TRBD2. Sequencing was carried out using PBMCs or T cells enriched from blood (not recorded which). The receptor was isolated from a woman in her late teens or twenties who had recovered from COVID-19. The CDR3 reads CASSYSRAGVYEQYF. CDR3 sequence (DNA): TGTGCCAGCAGTTACTCGCGAGCGGGGGTCTACGAGCAGTACTTC.